This record looks at one TCR beta chain sequence and its context. The data belong to a study of blood T cell repertoires in COVID-19. Study information: Specimens from acute and convalescent COVID-19 originated in the United States, Italy and Spain. PBMCs, B-cell-depleted T cells, or T cells were the source of the cDNA or gDNA that made up the material.

Original handling: Estimation of nucleated cell counts was performed using reference gene primer amplification. TCRdb's copy holds only in-frame clones and misses some; the assay was immunoSEQ multiplex PCR. V and J calls and clone size follow that table, whereas D and trimming were derived from the DNA. This sample has about 180,000 clones, with approximately 86% found just once. Sequencing was performed on peripheral blood. The receptor was derived from a woman aged 25 to 39 with active or convalescent COVID-19.

Written as DNA, the CDR3 is TGCGCCAGCAGCCATCCCACAGGGAACACTGAAGCTTTCTTT. This encodes CASSHPTGNTEAFF. The chain carries TRBV4-1 and TRBJ1-1; perhaps TRBD1 as D (5 bases). The length of the CDR3 is 14 residues. Between the trimmed V and J ends, which lost 3 bases and 1 base, there was a span of 9 bases. Germline V lookup: CDR1 MGHRA, CDR2 YSYEKL.